One and the same sample provided the 8 T cell receptor beta chains below, sequenced in a study of T cell clonality in common variable immunodeficiency. Method: immunoSEQ multiplex PCR; TCRdb's copy keeps in-frame clones and lacks some. Sampling found tens of thousands of clones, none seen once. The sequencing input was peripheral blood mononuclear cells. The receptors were sampled from a person between 18 and 69 years old in good health.

In its sample, this clone was seen many times. The read is 3 residues too short to cover the CDR3 end, so that end is filled in from the germline J gene. J is TRBJ1-1 and V is TRBV5-1; TRBD1 is a possible D gene (5 bases). Trimming took off 4 bases at V and 0 bases at J, with 13 bases between the two ends. Germline V gene data show CDR1 as SGHRS and CDR2 as YFSETQ. This CDR3 contains 15 residues. The sequenced part of the CDR3 DNA is TGCGCCAGCAGCATCGACAGACCACTGAACACTGAA. It encodes CASSIDRPLNTE. Given in full, the CDR3 is CASSIDRPLNTEAFF.

Many counts were recorded for this clone. The CDR3 is cut off 3 residues early in the read; its end comes from the germline J gene. This chain connects TRBV19 to TRBJ1-2; 10 bases are a match to TRBD1. The CDR3 is 13 residues long. Per germline, CDR1 LNHDA and CDR2 SQIVND (reference sequence). This chain's CDR3 is CASRGQGSSGYTF. The part of the CDR3 DNA that was read is TGTGCCAGTAGGGGACAGGGGTCTAGCGGC.

This clone was found many times. The CDR3 goes on 3 residues after the read ends, and that part is filled in from the germline J gene. This chain joins TRBV4-1 and TRBJ1-5; D not resolved. CDR1 is MGHRA and CDR2 is YSYEKL in the germline V gene. The CDR3 spans 14 residues. Trimming took 1 base from V and 4 from J, leaving 8 bases between them. CDR3 bases read: TGCGCCAGCAGCCAAGCTCGAGGTAATCAGCCC. Translated, it gives CASSQARGNQP. The CDR3 as a whole reads CASSQARGNQPQHF.

In this sample, this clone turned up many times. The sequence runs out 3 residues before the end of the CDR3; the remainder is reconstructed from the germline J gene. The rearrangement uses TRBV7-9 and TRBJ1-5, with a tentative D call TRBD1 (5 bases). This CDR3 comprises 15 residues. CDR1 is SEHNR, CDR2 FQNEAQ, per germline (reference sequence). Trimming pared 5 bases from V and 3 bases from J, leaving 14 bases between. CDR3 sequence: CASSRTRGVNQPQHF. The DNA read from the CDR3 is TGTGCCAGCAGCCGGACCCGGGGGGTCAATCAGCCC.

This clone appeared many times. One junction end disagrees with the germline gene, perhaps due to a read error. Read data end 3 residues before the CDR3 end; the end is taken from the germline J gene. This chain joins TRBV4-2 and TRBJ1-6; TRBD1 matches 7 bases. Per the germline V gene, CDR1 is LGHNA and CDR2 is YNFKEQ. The CDR3 is made up of 15 amino acids. The CDR3 bases that were read are TGCGCCAGCAGCCAAGATTACAGGGGAAGTTCACCC. Translated, it gives CASSQDYRGSSP. The full CDR3 protein is CASSQDYRGSSPLHF.

This clone has ten or more counts. Incomplete CDR3 DNA: TGCGCCAGCAGCTTCTCCCCGGGACAGGGTGCCACCGAGACC. This translates into CASSFSPGQGATET. The full-length CDR3 reads as CASSFSPGQGATETQYF. The chain links TRBV5-1 to TRBJ2-5; 9 bases align to TRBD1. The read finishes 3 residues shy of the CDR3 end, and the germline J gene is used to complete it. With 2 bases clipped from V and 5 bases from J, the junction kept 13 bases outside the gene matches. In germline, CDR1 is SGHRS, CDR2 YFSETQ. The CDR3 has 17 residues.

This clone has ten or more counts. CDR3 sequence: CASSLSRTGELFF. The DNA read from the CDR3 is TGTGCCAGCAGCCTCTCTAGGACCGGGGAG. The genes are TRBV4-2 and TRBJ2-2; D gene uncertain. The CDR3 is cut off 3 residues early in the read; its end comes from the germline J gene. The CDR3 contains 13 residues. The ends were cut back, 4 bases at V and 5 bases at J, with 8 bases in the middle. The germline gives CDR1 LGHNA, CDR2 YNFKEQ.

This clone was recorded many times. The CDR3 is cut off 3 residues early in the read; its end comes from the germline J gene. The chain joins TRBV20-1 to TRBJ1-1; 9 bases align to TRBD1. The trim removed 6 bases at V and 2 bases at J, leaving 7 bases unmatched. This CDR3 spans 14 amino acids. CDR1 DFQATT and CDR2 SNEGSKA come from the germline V gene (reference sequence). CDR3 bases read: TGCAGTGCCCCCACACAGGGGGCTAACACTGAA. Encoded protein: CSAPTQGANTE. The complete CDR3 sequence is CSAPTQGANTEAFF.